The following is a T cell receptor (beta chain) sequence with its context. Its antigen is as yet unknown. One tube held mixed TRB-A and TRB-B primer pools for touch-down PCR. TCRdb reprocessed the multiplex PCR reads and keeps a single row for each CDR3 protein, giving no DNA. The sample holds about 5,600 distinct CDR3 sequences. TRB amplification used 250 ng of peripheral blood genomic DNA. The CDR3 extends over 14 amino acids. Germline V gives CDR1 MNHNY, CDR2 SVGAGI (reference sequence). This sample was taken from a study of T cell clusters in autoimmune cytopenias. Study-level information: Healthy control donors averaged approximately 56 years of age, with a median of roughly 60 years. Findings of the study overall: The T cell clusters came from computational analysis alone and lack functional validation.

The same sample was also used in a study of T cell repertoires in aging, cancer and after chemotherapy. That study reports: Untreated cancer patients had significantly lower blood TCR diversity than age-matched healthy donors. Rebound thymic output was suggested by rising median generation probability during chemotherapy in each cancer cohort.

This receptor was taken from a human donor in good health. Sequencing was done on a sample of peripheral blood. V and J are TRBV6-6 and TRBJ1-3. The CDR3 region is CASSYFVSRNTIYF.